There are a few counts of the clone carrying this T cell receptor beta chain. Its target is unknown. Per the original data handling: Sample-level TCR yields exhibited a median of roughly 96,000, with a range of about 20,000 to 690,600. TCRdb itself ran the RACE reads through MiXCR, one entry per CDR3 protein. The V and J calls and clone size come from TCRdb's table, not from the authors' own analysis. The repertoire holds 270,000 or so distinct CDR3 sequences, with around 7.7% as singletons. The sample comes from a study of human T cells and chemical hapten exposure. Regarding the study as a whole: Sensitizing to DPC left TCRs with a frequency above 1 in 1000 unaltered.

Time point meaning: pre-sensitization, week 0. The treatment denotes: therapeutic diphenylcyclopropenone sensitization with weekly scalp DPC. The origin of this receptor is a young man with alopecia areata. Some clones in this sample may be carry-over from other donors' samples. The material was whole blood, obtained in connection with sensitization to the hapten diphenylcyclopropenone (DPC).

DNA for the CDR3: TGTGCCAGCAGTCCCAACTACGAGCAGTACTTC. Translated, it gives CASSPNYEQYF. The rearrangement links TRBV28 to TRBJ2-7; no firm D call. The germline V and J ends were trimmed by 5 bases and 3 bases, with 5 bases remaining between them. The CDR3 length is 11 residues. Germline assignment: CDR1 MDHEN and CDR2 SYDVKM.